The sample holds one count of the clone carrying this T cell receptor beta chain. Investigators divided CD4+ cells into CD45RA+ naive and CD45RA-negative memory subsets. The entry originates in a study of shared clonotypes between healthy human individuals. Sequencing was performed with immunoSEQ multiplex PCR; in TCRdb, only in-frame clones are kept and a portion is missing. The repertoire holds a few million clones, approximately 94% seen once, with approximately 0.13% in the top ten. Sequencing was carried out using naive CD4+ T cells sorted from blood. As for subset: CD45RA+ positively selected. The sequence derives from a man between 18 and 29 years old in good health.

The CDR3 sequence is CASSELTNTGELFF. The CDR3 DNA is TGTGCCAGCAGTGAGCTGACGAACACCGGGGAGCTGTTTTTT. The rearrangement links TRBV6-1 to TRBJ2-2, with D unresolved. Trimming took 3 bases from V and 0 from J, leaving 5 bases between them. CDR1 is MNHNS, CDR2 SASEGT, per germline. The CDR3 sequence is 14 residues long.